This T cell receptor (beta chain) was retrieved from a study of control samples from healthy donors and cancer patients. V shed 8 bases and J shed 1 base, with 17 bases lying between them. The length of the CDR3 is 16 residues. Germline V lookup: CDR1 LGHDT, CDR2 YNNKEL (reference sequence). Sequenced by immunoSEQ multiplex PCR; TCRdb stores in-frame clones only, minus some. The table records approximately 110,000 clones, 90% of them present only once. The sequencing input was blood. V usage is TRBV3-1 (or the pseudogene TRBV3-2) and J usage is TRBJ2-2; D is perhaps TRBD2 (5 bases). This TCR was recovered from a human donor in good health. The donor label of this sample is uncertain. The CDR3: CASYNADLGNTGELFF. CDR3 DNA sequence: TGTGCCAGCTATAACGCGGACTTGGGGAACACCGGGGAGCTGTTTTTT.